Listed here are 32 T cell receptor beta chains from one sample, sequenced in a study of naive and memory T cell subsets. Both TRBC1 and TRBC2 were covered by a beta constant-region primer of two equimolar oligonucleotides. TCRdb passed the UMI-ligation and nested PCR reads through MiXCR, listing each CDR3 protein once. The sample comprises 37,000 or so distinct CDR3 sequences, roughly 13% of which are singletons, and 20% to 25% rests with the top ten. Sequenced sample: effector memory CD4+ T cells from blood. Described subset: effector memory, CD45RA- CD27-. The receptors come from a human donor in good health.

This clonotype has more than one count but fewer than ten. The J gene is TRBJ2-1, the V gene TRBV7-2; 10 nucleotides line up with TRBD2. CDR3 length equals 16 residues. Unmatched junction bases numbered 10, after V lost 5 bases and J lost 6 bases. Germline V gene lookup returns CDR1 SGHTA and CDR2 FQGNSA. In DNA form, the CDR3 reads TGTGCCAGCAGCGTTCCTAGCGGGAGAAGGACCAATGAGCAGTTCTTC. It specifies CASSVPSGRRTNEQFF.

Remarks on this clonotype: Given a much more abundant clone one base away, this may be a read error. The chain uses TRBV6-2 or TRBV6-3 and TRBJ1-1; D is perhaps TRBD1 (5 bases). CDR3 size: 11 residues. Germline CDR1 MNHEY, CDR2 SVGEGT. V was trimmed by 6 bases and J by 4 bases, leaving 6 bases between them. CDR3 sequence: CASSQGTEAFF. The DNA of the CDR3 is TGTGCCAGCAGCCAGGGCACTGAAGCTTTCTTT.

There are a few counts of this clonotype. A single base separates this from a much larger clone, so it may be a read error. The rearrangement joins TRBV4-3 to TRBJ2-7, with D tentatively TRBD2 (6 bases). Germline CDR1 reads LGHNA; CDR2 reads YSLEER. The germline V and J ends were trimmed by 2 bases and 7 bases, with 15 bases remaining between them. This CDR3 comprises 14 residues. The CDR3 region has the DNA TGCGCCAGCAGCCAACGCGGGACTGCGGGGGAGCAGTACTTC. This gives the protein CASSQRGTAGEQYF.

The table lists this clonotype with a few counts. V and J are TRBV6-5 and TRBJ2-2; D ambiguous. Germline V gene lookup returns CDR1 MNHEY and CDR2 SVGAGI. The V end was cut by 2 bases, the J end by 1 base, with 11 bases between. The CDR3 totals 16 residues. The chain's CDR3 is CASSYLPDLNTGELFF. In nucleotides, the CDR3 is TGTGCCAGCAGTTACCTTCCAGACTTGAACACCGGGGAGCTGTTTTTT.

This clonotype was seen at least ten times. In nucleotides, the CDR3 is TGTGCCAGCAGCCAATTTGGGAGCTCAGATACGCAGTATTTT. Protein sequence: CASSQFGSSDTQYF. The chain is built from TRBV3-1 and TRBJ2-3, with TRBD2 as a possible D gene (5 bases). The V gene lost 2 bases and the J gene lost 4 bases, with 10 bases spanning the gap. From germline, CDR1 is LGHDT and CDR2 YNNKEL (reference sequence). This CDR3 has 14 residues.

The chain links TRBV7-2 to TRBJ2-1; 11 bases are shared with TRBD2. The junction had 0 bases not matched to a gene; V was cut back by 4 bases and J by 7 bases. Germline-derived CDR1 and CDR2 are SGHTA and FQGNSA. The CDR3 has 13 amino acids. In DNA, the CDR3 is TGTGCCAGCAGCTGGACTAGCGGGAATGAGCAGTTCTTC. Translated, it gives CASSWTSGNEQFF.

This chain links TRBV7-2 with TRBJ1-2, with 9 bases matching TRBD1. Germline V lookup: CDR1 SGHTA, CDR2 FQGNSA. The CDR3 is 13 residues long. V dropped 5 bases and J dropped 8; count of bases not matched to a gene: 6. DNA for the CDR3: TGTGCCAGCAGCGCCCGACAGGGGGGGGGCTACACCTTC. As protein: CASSARQGGGYTF.

The genes are TRBV11-2 and TRBJ2-3, with a possible D match to TRBD2 (7 bases). There are 15 residues in the CDR3. Germline loops: CDR1 SGHAT, CDR2 FQNNGV. V was cut by 4 bases and J by 2 bases, with 13 bases left in between. CDR3 region: CASSWTRTVTDTQYF. The CDR3 DNA follows: TGTGCCAGCAGCTGGACTAGGACAGTCACAGATACGCAGTATTTT.

The chain links TRBV19 to TRBJ2-5, with 8 bases lining up with TRBD2. The CDR3 consists of 17 residues. From germline, CDR1 is LNHDA and CDR2 SQIVND (reference sequence). Unmatched junction bases numbered 8, after V lost 1 base and J lost 1 base. The CDR3 sequence: CASSIGGTSGRQETQYF. The CDR3 nucleotides read TGTGCCAGTAGTATAGGGGGTACTAGCGGACGCCAAGAGACCCAGTACTTC.

This chain connects TRBV5-4 to TRBJ2-7; 12 nucleotides line up with TRBD2. The CDR3 length is 15 residues. CDR1 is SGHNT, CDR2 YYREEE, per germline (reference sequence). The trim removed 2 bases at V and 4 bases at J, leaving 4 bases unmatched. CDR3 sequence: CASSFGLAGYYEQYF. The CDR3, as DNA: TGTGCCAGCAGCTTTGGACTAGCGGGATATTACGAGCAGTACTTC.

Note on this clonotype: A read error may produce the germline difference seen at one junction end. This sequence joins TRBV29-1 and TRBJ2-1; D is unclear. This CDR3 spans 15 amino acids. Germline values: CDR1 SQVTM, CDR2 ANQGSEA. The CDR3 nucleotides are TGCAGCGTTGAAGGCAGGTCGGCAGCCTACAATGAGCGGTTCTTC. Amino acid sequence: CSVEGRSAAYNERFF.

The gene calls are TRBV7-9 and TRBJ2-1; TRBD2 matches at 13 bases. The CDR3 length is 17 residues. Germline V CDR1 and CDR2: SEHNR, FQNEAQ (reference sequence). V gave up 6 bases and J gave up 0 bases; unmatched junction bases: 5. DNA of the CDR3: TGTGCCAGCAGTCAAGGGACTAGCGGGAACTCCTACAATGAGCAGTTCTTC. Its translation is CASSQGTSGNSYNEQFF.

J is TRBJ1-2 and V is TRBV29-1; possibly TRBD1 for D (5 bases). The CDR3 is 12 amino acids. Per the germline V gene, CDR1 is SQVTM and CDR2 is ANQGSEA. V was trimmed by 1 base and J by 6 bases, leaving 9 bases between them. This CDR3 reads CSVEGSGNGYTF. CDR3 in DNA: TGCAGCGTTGAAGGATCAGGGAATGGCTACACCTTC.

This clonotype has just one count. Given a much more abundant clone one base away, this may be a read error. The chain couples TRBV2 to TRBJ2-7, with D possibly being TRBD2 (6 bases). The CDR3 loop spans 16 amino acids. Per the germline V gene, CDR1 is SNHLY and CDR2 is FYNNEI. This chain's CDR3 is CASSEFGDSYSYDQYF. CDR3 DNA sequence: TGTGCCAGCAGTGAATTCGGGGACTCCTACTCCTACGATCAGTACTTC.

The V and J genes are TRBV18 and TRBJ2-1; D may be TRBD1 or TRBD2 (5 bases each). Germline V gene sequence: CDR1 KGHSH, CDR2 LQKENI. The CDR3 spans 16 residues. V dropped 1 base and J dropped 6 bases, with 16 bases sitting between them. CDR3 loop: CASSPRFSGASNEQFF. The CDR3 coding sequence is TGTGCCAGCTCACCACGATTTTCCGGGGCAAGCAATGAGCAGTTCTTC.

This clonotype was counted a few times. This rearrangement joins TRBV28 to TRBJ2-5, with D hard to call. The V and J ends lost 3 bases and 0 bases respectively, with 20 bases between them. CDR1 and CDR2 (germline): MDHEN, SYDVKM. This CDR3 spans 18 amino acids. CDR3 DNA: TGTGCCAGCAGTTTCGACCAAGGGTGGGGAATGTACCAAGAGACCCAGTACTTC. It is translated as CASSFDQGWGMYQETQYF. The full variable domain, its missing parts supplied by reference TRBV28 and TRBJ2-5, is DVKVTQSSRYLVKRTGEKVFLECVQDMDHENMFWYRQDPGLGLRLIYFSYDVKMKEKGDIPEGYSVSREKKERFSLILESASTNQTSMYLCASSFDQGWGMYQETQYFGPGTRLLVL.

This clonotype was seen more than once but under ten times. The J gene is TRBJ2-2, the V gene TRBV6-1, with 9 bases that match TRBD1. The CDR3 has 17 residues. V dropped 7 bases and J dropped 1; count of bases not matched to a gene: 10. CDR1 is MNHNS and CDR2 is SASEGT in the germline V gene. CDR3 DNA: TGTGCCAGCACCCCCTCTCCGGGACAGGGGAACACCGGGGAGCTGTTTTTT. This translates into CASTPSPGQGNTGELFF.

The chain combines TRBV7-8 with TRBJ1-1; D might be TRBD1 (5 bases). The CDR3 contains 14 residues. CDR1 SGHVS and CDR2 FQNEAQ come from the germline V gene. The V and J ends lost 1 base and 6 bases respectively, with 12 bases between them. CDR3 DNA: TGTGCCAGCAGCTTAGTCCAAAAAGGGGCTGAAGCTTTCTTT. Protein sequence: CASSLVQKGAEAFF. The entire variable domain, with the rest obtained from reference TRBV7-8 and TRBJ1-1, is as follows: GAGVSQSPRYKVAKRGQDVALRCDPISGHVSLFWYQQALGQGPEFLTYFQNEAQLDKSGLPSDRFFAERPEGSVSTLKIQRTQQEDSAVYLCASSLVQKGAEAFFGQGTRLTVV.

This clonotype is classed as medium-sized. The CDR3 loop is CSARAPGTGGTYNEQFF. The CDR3 DNA sequence: TGCAGTGCTAGAGCCCCCGGGACAGGGGGGACGTACAATGAGCAGTTCTTC. The V gene is TRBV20-1, the J gene TRBJ2-1, with 11 bases matching TRBD1. The CDR3 spans 17 residues. The V segment lost 1 base and the J segment 4 bases; nucleotides outside the gene matches: 9. Germline assignment: CDR1 DFQATT and CDR2 SNEGSKA (reference sequence).

This clonotype was seen a few times. The genes are TRBV2 and TRBJ2-2; no clear D gene. This CDR3 spans 14 amino acids. The V gene lost 7 bases and the J gene lost 6 bases, with 15 bases spanning the gap. CDR1 and CDR2 (germline): SNHLY, FYNNEI. The CDR3 DNA reads as TGTGCCAGCACCCAGATGGGTGGCGCCGGGGAGCTGTTTTTT. This codes for CASTQMGGAGELFF.

This clonotype was picked up a small number of times. V usage is TRBV11-2 and J usage is TRBJ1-5; D is ambiguous. The CDR3 is 14 residues long. From germline, CDR1 is SGHAT and CDR2 FQNNGV. Trimming cost V 0 bases and J 2 bases, with 5 bases left between them. The CDR3 coding sequence is TGTGCCAGCAGCTTAGATCTTGGCAATCAGCCCCAGCATTTT. This translates into CASSLDLGNQPQHF.

The table lists this clonotype with a few counts. The V gene is TRBV30, the J gene TRBJ2-2; D is perhaps TRBD1 or TRBD2 (5 bases each). The ends were cut back, 3 bases at V and 6 bases at J, with 8 bases in the middle. The CDR3 consists of 12 residues. CDR1 and CDR2 from the germline V gene are GTSNPN and SVGIG (reference sequence). The CDR3 region has the DNA TGTGCCTGGAGAAGAGGGGCCGGGGAGCTGTTTTTT. Protein: CAWRRGAGELFF. Drawing the rest from reference TRBV30 and TRBJ2-2, the complete variable domain is SQTIHQWPATLVQPVGSPLSLECTVEGTSNPNLYWYRQAAGRGLQLLFYSVGIGQISSEVPQNLSASRPQDRQFILSSKKLLLSDSGFYLCAWRRGAGELFFGEGSRLTVL.

The gene calls are TRBV4-3 and TRBJ1-2; TRBD1 might be the D (5 bases). The ends were cut back, 2 bases at V and 2 bases at J, with 21 bases in the middle. Germline V lookup: CDR1 LGHNA, CDR2 YSLEER. This CDR3 is 18 amino acids long. As DNA, the CDR3 is TGCGCCAGCAGCCAATCAGGTTCGTCGCAGGGACGCAACTATGGCTACACCTTC. Translating it yields CASSQSGSSQGRNYGYTF.

This clonotype has a handful of counts. This chain uses TRBV5-1 with TRBJ1-1; 8 bases are shared with TRBD1. The CDR3 is 13 residues long. CDR1 is SGHRS and CDR2 is YFSETQ in the germline V gene. The V and J ends lost 4 bases and 6 bases, in that order; junction bases with no gene match: 5. This chain's CDR3 is CASSQQGDAEAFF. Written as DNA, the CDR3 is TGCGCCAGCAGCCAACAGGGGGACGCTGAAGCTTTCTTT.

This clonotype showed up just a few times. V gene TRBV3-1 combines with J gene TRBJ1-1; D not certain. Between the trimmed V and J ends, which lost 2 bases and 10 bases, there was a span of 11 bases. CDR3 length equals 12 residues. Germline-derived CDR1 and CDR2 are LGHDT and YNNKEL (reference sequence). CDR3 sequence: CASSQSLGRAFF. The DNA of the CDR3 is TGTGCCAGCAGCCAATCTTTGGGCAGAGCTTTCTTT.

This clonotype showed up just a few times. The V and J genes are TRBV6-2 or TRBV6-3 and TRBJ2-3; D perhaps matches TRBD1 (6 bases). This CDR3 spans 14 amino acids. Between the trimmed V and J ends, which lost 3 bases and 6 bases, there was a span of 13 bases. Germline CDR1 and CDR2: MNHEY and SVGEGT. CDR3 DNA: TGTGCCAGCAGTTATTACAGAACAGGGGATACGCAGTATTTT. Protein product: CASSYYRTGDTQYF.

This clonotype has a count of ten or more. This chain links TRBV7-2 with TRBJ2-4, with a tentative D call TRBD2 (5 bases). Between the trimmed V and J ends, which lost 2 bases and 1 base, there was a span of 9 bases. Germline V gives CDR1 SGHTA, CDR2 FQGNSA. This CDR3 has 15 amino acids. The CDR3 bases are TGTGCCAGCAGCTTAAGGTCGGGGGCCAAAAACATTCAGTACTTC. It yields the protein CASSLRSGAKNIQYF.

There are a few counts of this clonotype. The chain carries TRBV20-1 and TRBJ1-3; D may be TRBD1 (6 bases). V lost 6 bases and J lost 0, with 12 bases in between. Germline-derived CDR1 and CDR2 are DFQATT and SNEGSKA (reference sequence). The CDR3 is 14 amino acids. Here the CDR3 DNA reads TGCAGTGCAATGGACAGCTACTCTGGAAACACCATATATTTT. It translates to CSAMDSYSGNTIYF.

The chain combines TRBV27 with TRBJ1-2; the D gene is possibly TRBD1 (5 bases). Germline CDR1 and CDR2: MNHEY and SMNVEV (reference sequence). Trimming shortened V by 8 bases and J by 5 bases, and 15 bases separated the two germline ends. CDR3 size: 13 residues. In DNA, the CDR3 is TGTGCCAGCTCAAGACGACAGTTTTATGGCTACACCTTC. Translated: CASSRRQFYGYTF.

The rearrangement uses TRBV7-2 and TRBJ1-1; D not resolved. The ends were cut back, 3 bases at V and 0 bases at J, with 5 bases in the middle. The CDR3 loop spans 13 amino acids. Germline values: CDR1 SGHTA, CDR2 FQGNSA. In nucleotides, the CDR3 is TGTGCCAGCAGCTTGGTGGTGAACACTGAAGCTTTCTTT. Translated, it gives CASSLVVNTEAFF.

Ten or more counts support this clonotype. The chain has TRBV20-1 and TRBJ1-6; 9 bases map to TRBD1. This CDR3 has 14 residues. With 2 bases clipped from V and 10 bases from J, the junction kept 6 bases outside the gene matches. CDR1 and CDR2 from the germline V gene are DFQATT and SNEGSKA (reference sequence). CDR3 sequence reads: CSARFGTGFSPLHF. The CDR3 bases are TGCAGTGCTAGATTCGGGACAGGGTTCTCACCCCTCCACTTT.

The chain has TRBV7-2 and TRBJ2-7, with D hard to call. CDR1 SGHTA and CDR2 FQGNSA come from the germline V gene. Trimming removed 1 base at V and 4 bases at J, with 20 bases between. The CDR3 is 17 residues long. The CDR3 bases are TGTGCCAGCAGCTTAGTTGCCCAAAAGTCCCACCCATACGAGCAGTACTTC. Residues: CASSLVAQKSHPYEQYF. Filled out from reference TRBV7-2 and TRBJ2-7, the complete variable domain reads GAGVSQSPSNKVTEKGKDVELRCDPISGHTALYWYRQSLGQGLEFLIYFQGNSAPDKSGLPSDRFSAERTGGSVSTLTIQRTQQEDSAVYLCASSLVAQKSHPYEQYFGPGTRLTVT.